A selection of T cell receptor beta chains follows, all from one sample in a study of T cell responses to AZD1222 COVID-19 vaccine. Repertoires were generated with immunoSEQ multiplex PCR, while TCRdb's copy carries only in-frame clones and drops some. The profile shows 150,000 to 200,000 clones, approximately 94% of them singletons. The sequences come from peripheral blood, collected 28 days after the second dose of the MenACWY control vaccine. The source is an adult who received the MenACWY meningococcal vaccine as a control. Each CDR3 is given with its conserved first and last residue. The D gene is left open where the match is weak. A row's size may be missing; if present it is once, few, many or a size class.

D	V	J	size	DNA	CDR3
.	TRBV2	TRBJ1-2	.	TGTGCCAGCAGTGTGTGGGGCGAGGATGGCTACACCTTC	CASSVWGEDGYTF
.	TRBV10-3	TRBJ2-7	.	TGTGCCATCAGTGGAGTTACCTACGAGCAGTACTTC	CAISGVTYEQYF
.	TRBV5-1	TRBJ2-3	.	TGCGCCAGCAGGTCGGAAGGGATAGATACGCAGTATTTT	CASRSEGIDTQYF
.	TRBV16	TRBJ2-3	.	TGTGCCAGCAGCCCCGGACAAGCAGAAGATACGCAGTATTTT	CASSPGQAEDTQYF
TRBD2	TRBV14	TRBJ2-1	.	TGTGCCAGCAGCTCCGGTTTGGGTAGCGGGAGTAATGAGCAGTTCTTC	CASSSGLGSGSNEQFF
.	TRBV7-2	TRBJ2-7	.	TGTGCCAGCAGCTTAGGGCTAGTGCGGGAGCAGTACTTC	CASSLGLVREQYF
.	TRBV30	TRBJ1-4	.	TGTGCCTGGAGTGTACCTAGCTGGGCGGGTGAAAAACTGTTTTTT	CAWSVPSWAGEKLFF
TRBD1	TRBV6-6	TRBJ2-1	.	TGTGCCAGCAGTGGGACAGGTGTGATCCATGAGCAGTTCTTC	CASSGTGVIHEQFF
.	TRBV6-6	TRBJ2-1	.	TGTGCCAGCAGTTTGTACAATGAGCAGTTCTTC	CASSLYNEQFF
TRBD1	TRBV6-1	TRBJ1-3	.	TGTGCCAGCAGTGAAGCTTGGGACAGGGGAAACACCATATATTTT	CASSEAWDRGNTIYF
.	TRBV5-4	TRBJ1-5	.	TGTGCCAGCAGCTTGGATGATCAGCCCCAGCATTTT	CASSLDDQPQHF
.	TRBV5-5	TRBJ2-7	.	TGTGCCAGCAGCTTGTTAGGGGGGTTCTACGAGCAGTACTTC	CASSLLGGFYEQYF
TRBD1	TRBV27	TRBJ1-1	.	TGTGCCAGCAGTCCACAGGGGGCTTGGAACACTGAAGCTTTCTTT	CASSPQGAWNTEAFF
.	TRBV6-4	TRBJ1-1	.	TGTGCCAGCAGCAGATTATTGAACACTGAAGCTTTCTTT	CASSRLLNTEAFF
TRBD1	TRBV7-2	TRBJ1-1	.	TGTGCCAGCAGCGGGGGACAGGGGTGGGCGGCTTTCTTT	CASSGGQGWAAFF
.	TRBV27	TRBJ1-1	.	TGTGCCAGCAGAATAAGAGAGAACACTGAAGCTTTCTTT	CASRIRENTEAFF
TRBD2	TRBV27	TRBJ2-7	.	TGTGCCAGCAGCAAAGCTCTAGCGGGAGCTTACGAGCAGTACTTC	CASSKALAGAYEQYF
.	TRBV13	TRBJ2-5	.	TGTGCCAGCAGCTCACTAGCAGGCGAGACCCAGTACTTC	CASSSLAGETQYF
.	TRBV7-2	TRBJ1-5	.	TGTGCCAGCAGCCCCTCGGGAGGAAATCAGCCCCAGCATTTT	CASSPSGGNQPQHF
TRBD1	TRBV27	TRBJ1-2	few	TGTGCCAGCAGTCGGCAGGGGGTCGGCAACTATGGCTACACCTTC	CASSRQGVGNYGYTF
.	TRBV6-6	TRBJ1-5	.	TGTGCCAGCAGTTCTCAGGGAGACGGCAATCAGCCCCAGCATTTT	CASSSQGDGNQPQHF
.	TRBV19	TRBJ2-7	few	TGTGCCAGTAGTAAGGGGGGAGCGGAGCTCTACGAGCAGTACTTC	CASSKGGAELYEQYF
.	TRBV6-2/TRBV6-3	TRBJ2-1	.	TGTGCCAGCAGTTACGAGGTAGGAATCAATGAGCAGTTCTTC	CASSYEVGINEQFF
.	TRBV19	TRBJ1-1	few	TGTGCCAGTAGTATTCCATTCCGGGACTGGCGGAGCACTGAAGCTTTCTTT	CASSIPFRDWRSTEAFF
TRBD1	TRBV28	TRBJ2-7	.	TGTGCCAGCAGTTTTCAGGGGGCTTCCTACGAGCAGTACTTC	CASSFQGASYEQYF
.	TRBV10-3	TRBJ2-7	.	TGTGCCATCGGCCCCTCTACGGACTACGAGCAGTACTTC	CAIGPSTDYEQYF
.	TRBV7-7	TRBJ2-7	.	TGTGCTAGCAGCTTAGCCTTAACAGGGACCGACGAGCAGTACTTC	CASSLALTGTDEQYF
TRBD2	TRBV27	TRBJ2-7	once	TGTGCCAGCAAGTACGCCCGACTAGCGGGAGACGAGCAGTACTTC	CASKYARLAGDEQYF
.	TRBV6-5	TRBJ2-1	once	TGTGCCAGCAGTTACTTCTACTCCTACAATGAGCAGTTCTTC	CASSYFYSYNEQFF
.	TRBV6-5	TRBJ2-1	.	TGTGCCAGCAGTTACGGCTCCTCCTACAATGAGCAGTTCTTC	CASSYGSSYNEQFF
TRBD2	TRBV24-1	TRBJ2-7	.	TGTGCCACCAGTCCGGGAGGTACCTACGAGCAGTACTTC	CATSPGGTYEQYF
.	TRBV6-5	TRBJ2-5	.	TGTGCCAGCAGTTACTCAAAGGCATCAGAGACCCAGTACTTC	CASSYSKASETQYF
.	TRBV4-1	TRBJ2-1	.	TGCGCCAGCAGCCAACACCAGATGGAAGACAATGAGCAGTTCTTC	CASSQHQMEDNEQFF
.	TRBV19	TRBJ1-1	.	TGTGCCAGTAGTAATCGACAGTTTAACACTGAAGCTTTCTTT	CASSNRQFNTEAFF
.	TRBV28	TRBJ2-2	.	TGTGCCAGCACCGGACAGAACACCGGGGAGCTGTTTTTT	CASTGQNTGELFF
.	TRBV14	TRBJ2-1	.	TGTGCCAGCAGCCAAGGACGACGGGAGCGTGGCAATGAGCAGTTCTTC	CASSQGRRERGNEQFF
.	TRBV9	TRBJ1-4	.	TGTGCCAGCAGCGTAGATGCAGCAACTAATGAAAAACTGTTTTTT	CASSVDAATNEKLFF
.	TRBV18	TRBJ1-3	.	TGTGCCAGCTCAGGCGGGCTGGGCGCGGGCTCTGGAAACACCATATATTTT	CASSGGLGAGSGNTIYF
.	TRBV20-1	TRBJ1-1	.	TGCAGTGCTAGAGATCACAGAGCTTTCTTT	CSARDHRAFF
TRBD2	TRBV28	TRBJ2-5	.	TGTGCCAGCAGTGTGACTAGCGGGAGGGCCCTCGTAGAGACCCAGTACTTC	CASSVTSGRALVETQYF
TRBD1	TRBV28	TRBJ1-2	once	TGTGCCAGCAGTTTATCGGGACAGGGCTTTGGCTACACCTTC	CASSLSGQGFGYTF
.	TRBV19	TRBJ1-1	.	TGTGCCAGGAGTAAGACGGTAGGTACTGAAGCTTTCTTT	CARSKTVGTEAFF
TRBD2	TRBV27	TRBJ2-7	.	TGTGCCAGCAGTCTAAGCGGGAGTCCCCACGAGCAGTACTTC	CASSLSGSPHEQYF
.	TRBV30	TRBJ1-1	.	TGTGCCTGGAGTGTATCTCCGCCTGAAGCTTTCTTT	CAWSVSPPEAFF
.	TRBV6-5	TRBJ2-1	.	TGTGCCGCAAGTCGAAACAATGAGCAGTTCTTC	CAASRNNEQFF
TRBD2	TRBV29-1	TRBJ2-1	.	TGCAGCGTCGCCGGGACTAGCGGATACAATGAGCAGTTCTTC	CSVAGTSGYNEQFF
.	TRBV7-2	TRBJ1-1	.	TGTGCCAGCAGCTTGGGACTCAGAAACACTGAAGCTTTCTTT	CASSLGLRNTEAFF
.	TRBV9	TRBJ2-2	.	TGTGCCAGCAGCACCCTTAGCGGGAACACCGGGGAGCTGTTTTTT	CASSTLSGNTGELFF
.	TRBV7-6	TRBJ1-6	.	TGTGCCAGCACCGGGCGGGACCAGGGCAATTCACCCCTCCACTTT	CASTGRDQGNSPLHF
.	TRBV20-1	TRBJ1-2	once	TGCAGTGCTAGTGGGCAGACCTATGGCTACACCTTC	CSASGQTYGYTF
TRBD2	TRBV9	TRBJ2-1	once	TGTGCCAGCAGCGACCGACTAGCGGCCTCCTACAATGAGCAGTTCTTC	CASSDRLAASYNEQFF
.	TRBV28	TRBJ2-7	.	TGTGCCAGCAACGCCCTCCGGGAGCAGTACTTC	CASNALREQYF
.	TRBV12-3/TRBV12-4	TRBJ2-5	.	TGTGCCAGCAGTTTTAGGGGAGAGACCCAGTACTTC	CASSFRGETQYF